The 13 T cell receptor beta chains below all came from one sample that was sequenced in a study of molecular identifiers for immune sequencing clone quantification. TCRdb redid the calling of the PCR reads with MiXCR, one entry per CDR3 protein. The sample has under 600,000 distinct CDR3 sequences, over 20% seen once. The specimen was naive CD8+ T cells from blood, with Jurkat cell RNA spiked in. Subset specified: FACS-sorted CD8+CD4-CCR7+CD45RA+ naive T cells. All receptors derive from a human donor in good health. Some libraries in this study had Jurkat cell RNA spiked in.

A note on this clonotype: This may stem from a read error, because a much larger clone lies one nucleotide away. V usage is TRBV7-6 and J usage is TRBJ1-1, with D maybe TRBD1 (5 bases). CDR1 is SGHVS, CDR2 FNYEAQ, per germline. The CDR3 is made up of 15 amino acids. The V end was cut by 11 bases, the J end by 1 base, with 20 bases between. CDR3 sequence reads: CAGGAFPDRNTEAFF. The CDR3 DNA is TGTGCCGGCGGGGCCTTTCCCGACCGGAACACTGAAGCTTTCTTT.

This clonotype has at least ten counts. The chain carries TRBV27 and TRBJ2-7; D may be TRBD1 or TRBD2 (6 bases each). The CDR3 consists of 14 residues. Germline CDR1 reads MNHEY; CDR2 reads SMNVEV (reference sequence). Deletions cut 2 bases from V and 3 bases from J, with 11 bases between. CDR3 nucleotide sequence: TGTGCCAGCAGTTTAGAAGGGGGAGGCTACGAGCAGTACTTC. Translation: CASSLEGGGYEQYF.

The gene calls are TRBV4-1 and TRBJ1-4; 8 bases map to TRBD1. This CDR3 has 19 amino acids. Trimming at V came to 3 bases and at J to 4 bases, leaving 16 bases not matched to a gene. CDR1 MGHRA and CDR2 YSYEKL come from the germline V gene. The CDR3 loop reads CASSQAAGQGANNNEKLFF. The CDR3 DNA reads TGCGCCAGCAGCCAGGCCGCGGGCCAGGGGGCGAACAATAATGAAAAACTGTTTTTT.

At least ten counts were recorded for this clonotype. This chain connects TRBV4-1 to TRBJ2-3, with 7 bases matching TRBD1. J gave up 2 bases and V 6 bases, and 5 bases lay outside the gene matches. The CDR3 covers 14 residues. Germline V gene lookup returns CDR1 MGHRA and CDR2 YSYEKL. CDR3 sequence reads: CASRQQGNTDTQYF. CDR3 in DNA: TGCGCCAGCAGACAACAGGGGAACACAGATACGCAGTATTTT.

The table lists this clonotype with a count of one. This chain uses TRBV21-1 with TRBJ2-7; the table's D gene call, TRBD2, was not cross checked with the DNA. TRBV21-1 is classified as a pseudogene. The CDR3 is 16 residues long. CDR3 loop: CASSKERTAGDCEQYF. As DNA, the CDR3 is TGTGCCAGCAGCAAAGAGAGGACAGCAGGAGATTGCGAGCAGTACTTC.

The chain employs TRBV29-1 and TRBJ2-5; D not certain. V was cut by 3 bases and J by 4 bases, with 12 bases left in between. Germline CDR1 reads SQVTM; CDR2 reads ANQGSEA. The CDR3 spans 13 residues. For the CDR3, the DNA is TGCAGCGTTGATCCACCTAATTCAGAGACCCAGTACTTC. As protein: CSVDPPNSETQYF.

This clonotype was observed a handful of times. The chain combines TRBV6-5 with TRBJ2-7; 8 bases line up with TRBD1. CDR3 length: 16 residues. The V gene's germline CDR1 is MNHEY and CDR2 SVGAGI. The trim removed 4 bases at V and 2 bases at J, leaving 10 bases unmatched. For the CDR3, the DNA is TGTGCCAGCAGTTGGGGAGTTGCGGGACAGGCCTACGAGCAGTACTTC. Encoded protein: CASSWGVAGQAYEQYF.

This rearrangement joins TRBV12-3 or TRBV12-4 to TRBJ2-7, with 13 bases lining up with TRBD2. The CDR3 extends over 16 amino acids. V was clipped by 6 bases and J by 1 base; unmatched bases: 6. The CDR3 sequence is CASSPGLAGTSYEQYF. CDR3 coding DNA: TGTGCCAGCAGCCCGGGACTAGCGGGAACGTCCTACGAGCAGTACTTC.

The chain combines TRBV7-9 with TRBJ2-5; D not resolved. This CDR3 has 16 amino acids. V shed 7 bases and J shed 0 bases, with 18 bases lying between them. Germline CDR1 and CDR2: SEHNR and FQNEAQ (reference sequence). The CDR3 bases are TGTGCCAGCACCTACCCAGCAGAGCTACACCAAGAGACCCAGTACTTC. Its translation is CASTYPAELHQETQYF.

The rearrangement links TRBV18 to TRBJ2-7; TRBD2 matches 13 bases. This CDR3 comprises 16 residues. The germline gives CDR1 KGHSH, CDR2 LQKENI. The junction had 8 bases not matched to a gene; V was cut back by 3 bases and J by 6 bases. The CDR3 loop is CASSPGLAGDWGEQYF. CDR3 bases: TGTGCCAGCTCACCTGGACTAGCGGGAGATTGGGGCGAGCAGTACTTC.

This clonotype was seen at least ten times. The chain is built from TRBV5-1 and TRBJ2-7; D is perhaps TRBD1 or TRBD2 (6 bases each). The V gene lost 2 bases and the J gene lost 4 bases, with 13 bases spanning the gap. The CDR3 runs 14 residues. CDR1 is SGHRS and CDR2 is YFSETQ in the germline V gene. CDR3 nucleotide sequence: TGCGCCAGCAGCTTCTACCCGGGGGCGTACGAGCAGTACTTC. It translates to CASSFYPGAYEQYF.

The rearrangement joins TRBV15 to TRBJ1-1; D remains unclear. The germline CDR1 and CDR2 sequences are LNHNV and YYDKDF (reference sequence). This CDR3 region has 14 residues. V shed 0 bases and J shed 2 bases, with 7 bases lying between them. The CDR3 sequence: CATSRDLHNTEAFF. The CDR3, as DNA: TGTGCCACCAGCAGAGATCTCCATAACACTGAAGCTTTCTTT.

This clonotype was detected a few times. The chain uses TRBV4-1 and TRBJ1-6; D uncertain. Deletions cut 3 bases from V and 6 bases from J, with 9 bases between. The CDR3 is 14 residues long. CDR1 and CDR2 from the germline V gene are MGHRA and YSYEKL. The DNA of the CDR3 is TGCGCCAGCAGCCAGGCCAGGTTTAATTCACCCCTCCACTTT. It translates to CASSQARFNSPLHF.